Included here is one TCR beta chain sequence, with context. Its antigen is unknown. The CDR3 consists of 15 residues. Germline CDR1 SGHNT, CDR2 YYREEE (reference sequence). Trimming stripped 2 bases from V and 6 bases from J, with 17 bases between. This sample was included in a study of Tregs in tolerant kidney transplant recipients. Study-level findings and limits: Activated donor B cell expansion appeared to reveal the most relevant donor-specific TCRbeta repertoire. This study did not directly address biological reproducibility.

TCRdb's copy holds only in-frame clones and misses some; the assay was immunoSEQ multiplex PCR. The table shows some 110,000 clones, with roughly 93% occurring only once. Unstimulated Tregs (CD4+CD25+CD127-) and CD4+CD25- non-Tregs were sorted from PBMCs. The receptor comes from a human donor in good health. The sample comprised CD4+ T cells from blood. The gene calls are TRBV5-4 and TRBJ1-2; no reliable D call. The DNA of the CDR3 is TGTGCCAGCAGCTTTGTGCGGTCGCCGGGGAATGGCTACACCTTC. Its translation is CASSFVRSPGNGYTF.